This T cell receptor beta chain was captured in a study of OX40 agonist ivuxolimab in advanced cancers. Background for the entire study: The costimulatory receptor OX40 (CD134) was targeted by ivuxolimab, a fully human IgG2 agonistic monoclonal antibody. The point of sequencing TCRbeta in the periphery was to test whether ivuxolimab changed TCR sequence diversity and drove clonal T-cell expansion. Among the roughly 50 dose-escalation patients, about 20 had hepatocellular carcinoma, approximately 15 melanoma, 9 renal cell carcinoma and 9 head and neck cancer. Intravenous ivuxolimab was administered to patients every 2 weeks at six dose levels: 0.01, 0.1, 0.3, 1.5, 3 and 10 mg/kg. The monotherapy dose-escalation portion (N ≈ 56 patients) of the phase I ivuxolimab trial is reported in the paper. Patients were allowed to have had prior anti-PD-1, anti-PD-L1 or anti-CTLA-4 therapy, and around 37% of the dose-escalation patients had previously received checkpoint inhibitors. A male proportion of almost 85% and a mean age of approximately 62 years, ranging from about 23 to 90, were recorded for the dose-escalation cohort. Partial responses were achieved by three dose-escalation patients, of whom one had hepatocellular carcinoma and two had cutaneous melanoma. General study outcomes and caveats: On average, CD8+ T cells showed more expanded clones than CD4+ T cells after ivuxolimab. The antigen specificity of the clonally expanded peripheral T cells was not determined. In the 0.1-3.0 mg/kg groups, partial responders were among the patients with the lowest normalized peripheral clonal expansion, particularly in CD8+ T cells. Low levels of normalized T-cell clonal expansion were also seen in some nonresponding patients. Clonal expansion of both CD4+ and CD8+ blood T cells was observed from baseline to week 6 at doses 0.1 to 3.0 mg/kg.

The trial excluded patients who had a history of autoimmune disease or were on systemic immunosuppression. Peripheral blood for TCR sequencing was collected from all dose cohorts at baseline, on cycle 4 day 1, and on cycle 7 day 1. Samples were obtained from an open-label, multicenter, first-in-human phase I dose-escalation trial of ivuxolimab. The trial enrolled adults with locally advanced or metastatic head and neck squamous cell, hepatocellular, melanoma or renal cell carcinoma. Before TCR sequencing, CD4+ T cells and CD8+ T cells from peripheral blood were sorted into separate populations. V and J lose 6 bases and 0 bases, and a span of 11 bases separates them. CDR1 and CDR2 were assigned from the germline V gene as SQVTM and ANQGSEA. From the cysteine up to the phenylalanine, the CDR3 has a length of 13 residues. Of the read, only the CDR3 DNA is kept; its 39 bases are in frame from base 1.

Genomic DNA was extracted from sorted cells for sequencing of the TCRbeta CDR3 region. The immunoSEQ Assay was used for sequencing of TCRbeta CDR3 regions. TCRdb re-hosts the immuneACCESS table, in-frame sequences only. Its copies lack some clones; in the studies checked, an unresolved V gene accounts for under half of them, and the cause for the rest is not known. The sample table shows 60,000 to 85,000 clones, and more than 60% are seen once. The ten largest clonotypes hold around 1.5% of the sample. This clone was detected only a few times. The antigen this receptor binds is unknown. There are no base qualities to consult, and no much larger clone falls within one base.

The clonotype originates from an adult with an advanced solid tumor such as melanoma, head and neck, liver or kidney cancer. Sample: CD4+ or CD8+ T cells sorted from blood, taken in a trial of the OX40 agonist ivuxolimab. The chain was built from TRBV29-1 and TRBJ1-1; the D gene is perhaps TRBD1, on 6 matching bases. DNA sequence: TGCAGCGTCCACAGGGAATTGAACACTGAAGCTTTCTTT. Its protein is CSVHRELNTEAFF.